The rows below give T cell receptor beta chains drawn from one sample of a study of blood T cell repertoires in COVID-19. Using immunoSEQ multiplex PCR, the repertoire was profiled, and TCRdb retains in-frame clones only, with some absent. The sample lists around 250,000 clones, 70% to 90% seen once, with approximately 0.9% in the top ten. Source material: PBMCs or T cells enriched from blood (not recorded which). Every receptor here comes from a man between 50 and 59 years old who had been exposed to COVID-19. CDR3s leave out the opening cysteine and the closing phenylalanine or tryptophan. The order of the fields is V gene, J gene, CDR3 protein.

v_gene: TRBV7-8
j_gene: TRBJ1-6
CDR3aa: ASMERASGNSPLH

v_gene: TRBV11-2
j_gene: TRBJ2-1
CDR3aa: ASSPLAGSSYNEQF

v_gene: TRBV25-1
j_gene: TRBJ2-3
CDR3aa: ASGLAGADTQY

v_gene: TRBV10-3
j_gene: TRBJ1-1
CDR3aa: AISARDIVEAF

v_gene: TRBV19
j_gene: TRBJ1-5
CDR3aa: ASSKPTGGYQPQH

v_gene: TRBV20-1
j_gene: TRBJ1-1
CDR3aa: SASYGRGNTEAF

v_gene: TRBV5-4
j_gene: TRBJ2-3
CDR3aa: ASSWTSGSTDTQY

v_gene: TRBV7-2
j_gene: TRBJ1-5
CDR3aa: ASSFRPGRMREPQH

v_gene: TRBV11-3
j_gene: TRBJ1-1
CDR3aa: ASSLGQGNTEAF

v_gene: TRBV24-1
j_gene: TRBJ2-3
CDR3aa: ATSDDTGGTDTQY

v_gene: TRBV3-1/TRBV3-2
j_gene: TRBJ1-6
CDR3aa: ASSPLVPPGYSNSPLH

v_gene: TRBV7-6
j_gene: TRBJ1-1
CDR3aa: ASSPTGLSEAF

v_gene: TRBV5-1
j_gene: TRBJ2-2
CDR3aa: ASSFVGANTGELF

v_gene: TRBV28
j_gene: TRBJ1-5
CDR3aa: ASSTGLIPNQPQH

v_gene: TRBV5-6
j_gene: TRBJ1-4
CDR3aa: ASSLQVDNEKLF

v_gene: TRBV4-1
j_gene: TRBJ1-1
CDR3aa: ASSQVGGGARTEAF

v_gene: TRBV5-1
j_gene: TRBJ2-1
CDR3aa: ASSLVGAGTGANEQF

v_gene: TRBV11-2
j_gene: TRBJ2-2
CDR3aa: ASSRLAGGHTGELF

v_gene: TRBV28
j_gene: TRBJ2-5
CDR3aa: ASSLLAEIQETQY

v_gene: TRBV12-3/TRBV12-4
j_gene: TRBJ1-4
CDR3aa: ASSLQVEKLF

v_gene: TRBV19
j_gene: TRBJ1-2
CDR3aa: ASTPVRGNARDGYT

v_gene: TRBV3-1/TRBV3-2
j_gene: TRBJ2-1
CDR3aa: ASSQSVYEQF

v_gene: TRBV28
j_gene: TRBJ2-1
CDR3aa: ASSLRDWSSYNEQF

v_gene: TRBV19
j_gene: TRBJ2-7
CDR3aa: ASSARLPPFPHEQY

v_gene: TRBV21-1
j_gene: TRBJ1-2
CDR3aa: ASSKVVRLRDYGYT

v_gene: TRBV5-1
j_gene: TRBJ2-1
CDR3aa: ASSRSGGQYNEQF

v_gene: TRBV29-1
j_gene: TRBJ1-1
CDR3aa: SARREENTEAF

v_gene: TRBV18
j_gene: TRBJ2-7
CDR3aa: ASSPGGSSYEQY

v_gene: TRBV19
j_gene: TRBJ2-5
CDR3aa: ASSPGQVQETQY

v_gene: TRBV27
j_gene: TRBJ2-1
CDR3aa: ASTTSGTGFLDEQF

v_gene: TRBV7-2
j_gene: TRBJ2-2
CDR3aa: ASSALAGGKVAGELF

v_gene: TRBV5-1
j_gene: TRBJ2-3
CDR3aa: ASRMSGGRADTQY

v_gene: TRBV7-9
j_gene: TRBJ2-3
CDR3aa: ASSLWVGLTDTQY

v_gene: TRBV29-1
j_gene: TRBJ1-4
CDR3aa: SAGGRSNEKLF

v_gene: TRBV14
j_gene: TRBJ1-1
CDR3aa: ASSRLSRDRVWTEAF

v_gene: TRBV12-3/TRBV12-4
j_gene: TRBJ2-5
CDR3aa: ASSFGQKETQY

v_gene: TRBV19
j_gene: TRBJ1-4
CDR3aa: ASSGQGAEKLF

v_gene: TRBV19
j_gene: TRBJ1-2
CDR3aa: ASSIVGQVYGYT

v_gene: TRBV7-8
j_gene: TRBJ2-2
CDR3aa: ASSYRRQVNTGELF

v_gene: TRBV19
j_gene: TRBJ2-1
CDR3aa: ASSPGLRMADEQF

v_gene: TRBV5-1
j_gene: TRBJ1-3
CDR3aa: ASSSLGEAPGNTIY

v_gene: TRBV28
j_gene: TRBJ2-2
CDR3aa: ASSSEDTGTEVPGELF

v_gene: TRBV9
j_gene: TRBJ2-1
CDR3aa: ASERGTSNEQF

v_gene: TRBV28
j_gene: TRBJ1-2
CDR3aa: ASSLWFNAGRGGGYT

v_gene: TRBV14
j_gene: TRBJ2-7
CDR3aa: ASSLQVGVGEQY

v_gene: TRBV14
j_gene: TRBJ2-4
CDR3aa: ASSQERGGIQY

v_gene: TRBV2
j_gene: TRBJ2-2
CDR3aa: ASRNPGTGGIGELF

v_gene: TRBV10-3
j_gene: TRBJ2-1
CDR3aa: AIREGSGGLSNEQF

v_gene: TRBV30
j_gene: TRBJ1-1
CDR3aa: AWRGTGGTEAF

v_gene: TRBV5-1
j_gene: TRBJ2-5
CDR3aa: ASSLQGGFQETQY

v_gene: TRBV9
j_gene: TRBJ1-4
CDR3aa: ASSVGGGASEKLF

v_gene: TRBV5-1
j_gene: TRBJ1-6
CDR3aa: ASSPFLGRNSPLH

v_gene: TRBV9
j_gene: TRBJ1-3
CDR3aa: ASSRIRGGGPIY

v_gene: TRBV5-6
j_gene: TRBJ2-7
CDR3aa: ASSLAADSYEQY

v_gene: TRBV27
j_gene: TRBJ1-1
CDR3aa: ASSFRGTEAF

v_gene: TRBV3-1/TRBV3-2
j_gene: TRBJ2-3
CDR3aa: ASSSRLAGEDTQY

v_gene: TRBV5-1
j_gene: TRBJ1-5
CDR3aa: ASSLQGAGNQPQH

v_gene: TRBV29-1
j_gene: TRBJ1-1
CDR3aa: SVLDRSGYTEAF